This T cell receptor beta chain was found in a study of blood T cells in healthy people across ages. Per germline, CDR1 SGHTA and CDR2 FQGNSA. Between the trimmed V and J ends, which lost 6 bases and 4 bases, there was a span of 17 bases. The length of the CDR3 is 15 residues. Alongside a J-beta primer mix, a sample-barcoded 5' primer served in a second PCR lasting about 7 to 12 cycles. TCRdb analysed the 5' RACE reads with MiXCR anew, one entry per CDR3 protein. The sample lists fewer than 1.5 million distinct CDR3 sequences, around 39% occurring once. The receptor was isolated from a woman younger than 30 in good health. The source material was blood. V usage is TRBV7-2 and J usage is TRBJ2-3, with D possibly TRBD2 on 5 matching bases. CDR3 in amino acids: CASRQWSGSADTQYF. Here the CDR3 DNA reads TGTGCCAGCAGACAATGGTCGGGGAGCGCAGATACGCAGTATTTT.